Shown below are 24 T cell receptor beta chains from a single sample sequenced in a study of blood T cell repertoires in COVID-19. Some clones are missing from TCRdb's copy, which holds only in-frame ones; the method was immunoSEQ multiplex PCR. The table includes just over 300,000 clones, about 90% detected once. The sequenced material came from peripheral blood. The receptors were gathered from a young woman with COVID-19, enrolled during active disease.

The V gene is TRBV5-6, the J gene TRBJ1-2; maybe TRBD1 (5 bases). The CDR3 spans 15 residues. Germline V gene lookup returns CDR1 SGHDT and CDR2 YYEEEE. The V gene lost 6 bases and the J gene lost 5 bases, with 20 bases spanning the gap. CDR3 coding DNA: TGTGCCAGCACTCGACCGACGGTCTCAGGGTATGGCTACACCTTC. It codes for CASTRPTVSGYGYTF.

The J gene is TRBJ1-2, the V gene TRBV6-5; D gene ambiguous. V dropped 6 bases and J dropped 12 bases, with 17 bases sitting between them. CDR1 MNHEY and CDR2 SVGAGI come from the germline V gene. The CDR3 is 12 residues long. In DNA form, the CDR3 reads TGTGCCAGCAGGAACTACAGAGGGCATGACACCTTC. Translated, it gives CASRNYRGHDTF.

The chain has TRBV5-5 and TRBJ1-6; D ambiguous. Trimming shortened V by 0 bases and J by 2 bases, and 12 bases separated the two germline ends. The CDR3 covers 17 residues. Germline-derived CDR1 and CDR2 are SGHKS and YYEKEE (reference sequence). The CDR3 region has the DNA TGTGCCAGCAGCTTGGCCACAGTCCCGGCCTATAATTCACCCCTCCACTTT. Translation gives CASSLATVPAYNSPLHF.

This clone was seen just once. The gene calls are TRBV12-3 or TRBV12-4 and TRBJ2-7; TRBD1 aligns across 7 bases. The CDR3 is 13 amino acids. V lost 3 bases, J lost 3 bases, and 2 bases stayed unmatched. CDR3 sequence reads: CASSLRQGYEQYF. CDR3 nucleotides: TGTGCCAGCAGTTTGCGACAGGGCTACGAGCAGTACTTC.

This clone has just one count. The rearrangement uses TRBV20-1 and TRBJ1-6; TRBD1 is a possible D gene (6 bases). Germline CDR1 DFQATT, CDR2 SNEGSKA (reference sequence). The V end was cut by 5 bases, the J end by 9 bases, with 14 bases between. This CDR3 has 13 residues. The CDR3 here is CSARDRSGSPLHF. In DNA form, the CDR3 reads TGCAGTGCTCGTGACAGGTCTGGTTCACCCCTCCACTTT.

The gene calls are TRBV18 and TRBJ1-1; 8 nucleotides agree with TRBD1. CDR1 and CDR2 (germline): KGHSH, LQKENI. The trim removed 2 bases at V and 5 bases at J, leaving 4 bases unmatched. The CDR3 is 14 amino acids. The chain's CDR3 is CASSPKQGGTEAFF. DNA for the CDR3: TGTGCCAGCTCACCAAAACAGGGGGGAACTGAAGCTTTCTTT.

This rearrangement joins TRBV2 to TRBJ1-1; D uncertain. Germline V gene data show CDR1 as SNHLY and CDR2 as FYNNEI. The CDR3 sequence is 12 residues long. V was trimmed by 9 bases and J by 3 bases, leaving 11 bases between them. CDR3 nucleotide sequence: TGTGCCAGTCAAAGGAGGGACACTGAAGCTTTCTTT. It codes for CASQRRDTEAFF.

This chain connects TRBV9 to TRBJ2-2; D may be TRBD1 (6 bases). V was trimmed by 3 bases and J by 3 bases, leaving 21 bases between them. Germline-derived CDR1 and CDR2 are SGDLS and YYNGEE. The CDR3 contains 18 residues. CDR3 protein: CASSARSNPGQYTGELFF. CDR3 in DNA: TGTGCCAGCAGCGCAAGAAGCAACCCGGGACAATACACCGGGGAGCTGTTTTTT.

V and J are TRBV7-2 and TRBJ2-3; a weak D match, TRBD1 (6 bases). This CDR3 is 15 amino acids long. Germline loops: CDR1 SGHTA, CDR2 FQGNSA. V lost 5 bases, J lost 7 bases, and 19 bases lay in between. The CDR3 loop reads CASSPTLGAGYTQYF. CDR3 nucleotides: TGTGCCAGCAGCCCAACGTTGGGGGCCGGTTATACGCAGTATTTT.

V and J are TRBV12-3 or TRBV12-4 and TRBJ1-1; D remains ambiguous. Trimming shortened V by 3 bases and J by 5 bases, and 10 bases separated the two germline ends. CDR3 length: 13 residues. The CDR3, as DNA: TGTGCCAGCAGTTTTGGGAGAGGAACTGAAGCTTTCTTT. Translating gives CASSFGRGTEAFF.

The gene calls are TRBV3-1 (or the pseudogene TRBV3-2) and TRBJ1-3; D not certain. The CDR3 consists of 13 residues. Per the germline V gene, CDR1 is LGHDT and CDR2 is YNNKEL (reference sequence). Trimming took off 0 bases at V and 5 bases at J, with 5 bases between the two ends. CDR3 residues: CASSQDRRNTIYF. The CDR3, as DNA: TGTGCCAGCAGCCAAGATCGTAGAAACACCATATATTTT.

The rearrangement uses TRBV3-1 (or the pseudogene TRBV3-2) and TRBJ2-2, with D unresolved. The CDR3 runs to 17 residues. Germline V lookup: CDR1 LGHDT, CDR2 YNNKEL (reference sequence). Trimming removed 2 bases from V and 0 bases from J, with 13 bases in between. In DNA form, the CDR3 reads TGTGCCAGCAGCCAAATCTTTTCGGCGGCGAACACCGGGGAGCTGTTTTTT. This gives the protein CASSQIFSAANTGELFF.

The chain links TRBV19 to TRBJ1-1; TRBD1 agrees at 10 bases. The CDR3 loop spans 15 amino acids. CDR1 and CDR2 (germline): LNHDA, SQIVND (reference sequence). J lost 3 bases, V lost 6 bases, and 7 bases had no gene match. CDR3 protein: CASSRDRGVYTEAFF. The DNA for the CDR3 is TGTGCCAGTAGCCGGGACAGGGGAGTGTACACTGAAGCTTTCTTT. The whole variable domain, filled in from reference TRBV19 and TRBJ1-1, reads DGGITQSPKYLFRKEGQNVTLSCEQNLNHDAMYWYRQDPGQGLRLIYYSQIVNDFQKGDIAEGYSVSREKKESFPLTVTSAQKNPTAFYLCASSRDRGVYTEAFFGQGTRLTVV.

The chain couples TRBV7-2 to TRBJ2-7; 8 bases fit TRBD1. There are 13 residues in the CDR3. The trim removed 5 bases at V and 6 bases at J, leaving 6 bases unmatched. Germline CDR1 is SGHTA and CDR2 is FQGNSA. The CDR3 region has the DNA TGTGCCAGCAGCCTTGAGACAGGGGTCGAGCAGTACGTC. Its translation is CASSLETGVEQYV.

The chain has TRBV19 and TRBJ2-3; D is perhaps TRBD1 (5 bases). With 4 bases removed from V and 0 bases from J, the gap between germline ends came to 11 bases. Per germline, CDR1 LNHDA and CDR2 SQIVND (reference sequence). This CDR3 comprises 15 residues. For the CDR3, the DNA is TGTGCCAGTAGTAGCTGGACAATTAGCACAGATACGCAGTATTTT. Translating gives CASSSWTISTDTQYF.

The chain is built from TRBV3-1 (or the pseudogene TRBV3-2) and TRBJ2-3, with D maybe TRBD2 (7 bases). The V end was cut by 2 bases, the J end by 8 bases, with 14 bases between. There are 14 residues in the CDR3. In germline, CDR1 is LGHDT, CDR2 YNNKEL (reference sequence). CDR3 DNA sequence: TGTGCCAGCAGCCAAAAAGGGGGGGGTGGTACGCAGTATTTT. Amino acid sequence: CASSQKGGGGTQYF.

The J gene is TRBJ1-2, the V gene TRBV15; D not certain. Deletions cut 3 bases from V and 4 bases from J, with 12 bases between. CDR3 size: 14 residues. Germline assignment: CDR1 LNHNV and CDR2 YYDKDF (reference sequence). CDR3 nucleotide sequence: TGTGCCACCAGCAGCGAGGCCGGGAGCTATGGCTACACCTTC. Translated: CATSSEAGSYGYTF.

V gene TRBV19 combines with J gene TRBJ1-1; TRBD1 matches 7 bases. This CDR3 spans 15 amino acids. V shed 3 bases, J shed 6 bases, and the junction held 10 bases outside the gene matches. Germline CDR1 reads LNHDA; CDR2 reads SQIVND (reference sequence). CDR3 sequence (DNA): TGTGCCAGTAGTATCCCGACAGGGTTGCGGTCTGAAGCTTTCTTT. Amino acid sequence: CASSIPTGLRSEAFF.

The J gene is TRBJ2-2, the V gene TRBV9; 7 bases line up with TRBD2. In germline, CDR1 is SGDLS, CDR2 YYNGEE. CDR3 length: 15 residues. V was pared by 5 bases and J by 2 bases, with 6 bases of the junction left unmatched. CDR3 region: CASSDSGTNTGELFF. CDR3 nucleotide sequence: TGTGCCAGCAGTGACAGCGGGACCAACACCGGGGAGCTGTTTTTT.

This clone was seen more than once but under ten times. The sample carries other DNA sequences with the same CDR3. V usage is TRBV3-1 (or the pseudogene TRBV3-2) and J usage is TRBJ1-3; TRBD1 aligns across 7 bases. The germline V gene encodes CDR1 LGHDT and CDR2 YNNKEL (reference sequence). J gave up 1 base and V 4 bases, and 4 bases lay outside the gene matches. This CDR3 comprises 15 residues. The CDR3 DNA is TGTGCCAGCAGCCCTGACAGGGTATCTGGAAACACCATATATTTT. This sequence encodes CASSPDRVSGNTIYF.

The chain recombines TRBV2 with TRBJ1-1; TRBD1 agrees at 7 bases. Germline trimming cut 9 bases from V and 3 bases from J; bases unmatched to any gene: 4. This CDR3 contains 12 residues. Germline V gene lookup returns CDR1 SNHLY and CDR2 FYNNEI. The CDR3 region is CASRQGYTEAFF. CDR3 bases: TGTGCCAGTAGACAGGGATACACTGAAGCTTTCTTT. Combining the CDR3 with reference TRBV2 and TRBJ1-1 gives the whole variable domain EPEVTQTPSHQVTQMGQEVILRCVPISNHLYFYWYRQILGQKVEFLVSFYNNEISEKSEIFDDQFSVERPDGSNFTLKIRSTKLEDSAMYFCASRQGYTEAFFGQGTRLTVV.

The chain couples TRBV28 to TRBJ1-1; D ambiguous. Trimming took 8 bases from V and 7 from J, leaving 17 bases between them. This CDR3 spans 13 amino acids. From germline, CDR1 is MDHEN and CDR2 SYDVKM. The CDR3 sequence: CASGPVQPLEAFF. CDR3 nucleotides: TGTGCCAGCGGCCCAGTACAGCCGCTTGAAGCTTTCTTT.

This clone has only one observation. The DNA for the CDR3 is TGTGCCGGTACGGCTGCAGGGATCTACGAGCAGTACTTC. Translated: CAGTAAGIYEQYF. The chain has TRBV7-9 and TRBJ2-7; maybe TRBD1 (5 bases). Trimming pared 11 bases from V and 3 bases from J, leaving 17 bases between. The germline V gene encodes CDR1 SEHNR and CDR2 FQNEAQ (reference sequence). The CDR3 is 13 amino acids.

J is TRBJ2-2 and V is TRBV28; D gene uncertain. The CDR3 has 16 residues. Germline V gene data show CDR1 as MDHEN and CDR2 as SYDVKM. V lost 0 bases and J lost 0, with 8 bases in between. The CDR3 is CASSLWSGTNTGELFF. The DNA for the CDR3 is TGTGCCAGCAGTTTATGGTCGGGTACGAACACCGGGGAGCTGTTTTTT.